Shown below are 7 T cell receptor beta chains from a single sample sequenced in a study of T cell responses to AZD1222 COVID-19 vaccine. Measured with immunoSEQ multiplex PCR; TCRdb has only the in-frame clones, and not every one. The table lists fewer than 120,000 clones, around nine tenths of them singletons. The source was peripheral blood, collected on day 0 of AZD1222 vaccination. The origin of the receptors is an adult in good health.

The genes are TRBV28 and TRBJ2-3; D is unclear. Germline CDR1 and CDR2: MDHEN and SYDVKM. This CDR3 is 14 amino acids long. Trimming took 1 base from V and 5 from J, leaving 10 bases between them. The CDR3 reads CASSLSDRRDTQYF. The CDR3 region has the DNA TGTGCCAGCAGTTTATCCGACCGAAGAGATACGCAGTATTTT.

In this sample, this clone turned up once. The rearrangement links TRBV7-9 to TRBJ1-1; 7 nucleotides agree with TRBD1. The junction had 13 bases not matched to a gene; V was cut back by 6 bases and J by 6 bases. This CDR3 has 15 residues. Germline CDR1 SEHNR, CDR2 FQNEAQ (reference sequence). The CDR3 bases are TGTGCCAGCAGTTCGGACCAGGGGGGCCAACCTGAAGCTTTCTTT. Translation: CASSSDQGGQPEAFF.

This clone was detected once. The J gene is TRBJ2-1, the V gene TRBV5-4; D unresolved. Germline CDR1 and CDR2: SGHNT and YYREEE (reference sequence). The CDR3 has 13 residues. Trimming pared 2 bases from V and 4 bases from J, leaving 7 bases between. The CDR3 spells CASSFMGYNEQFF. The DNA for the CDR3 is TGTGCCAGCAGCTTCATGGGGTACAATGAGCAGTTCTTC.

The chain links TRBV9 to TRBJ2-3; TRBD2 agrees at 14 bases. The J segment lost 2 bases and the V segment lost 2 bases, leaving 7 bases of the junction unmatched. Germline assignment: CDR1 SGDLS and CDR2 YYNGEE. The CDR3 is 18 residues long. The CDR3 DNA reads as TGTGCCAGCAGCGTCGGGACTAGCGGGGGACTACACACAGATACGCAGTATTTT. It is translated as CASSVGTSGGLHTDTQYF.

V and J are TRBV10-2 and TRBJ2-1; tentatively, D is TRBD2 (5 bases). The ends were cut back, 6 bases at V and 0 bases at J, with 9 bases in the middle. CDR3 length: 14 amino acids. Germline CDR1 is WSHSY and CDR2 is SAAADI. The CDR3 nucleotides are TGCGCCAGCAGATCACGGGACTCCTACAATGAGCAGTTCTTC. Residues: CASRSRDSYNEQFF.

The chain carries TRBV28 and TRBJ2-3; the D gene is possibly TRBD2 (5 bases). The V end lost 7 bases, the J end lost 6 bases, and 20 bases lay between the germline ends. The CDR3 has 15 amino acids. The germline gives CDR1 MDHEN, CDR2 SYDVKM. The CDR3 DNA sequence: TGTGCCAGCACCAGAGGAGGCCCCGGTCTGGATACGCAGTATTTT. Residues: CASTRGGPGLDTQYF.

The chain recombines TRBV19 with TRBJ1-2; TRBD1 agrees at 9 bases. Germline CDR1 LNHDA, CDR2 SQIVND (reference sequence). Trimming took 7 bases from V and 0 from J; bases not matched to a gene: 6. The length of the CDR3 is 15 residues. The CDR3 here is CASTDRGVANYGYTF. DNA for the CDR3: TGTGCCAGTACCGACAGGGGGGTAGCTAACTATGGCTACACCTTC.